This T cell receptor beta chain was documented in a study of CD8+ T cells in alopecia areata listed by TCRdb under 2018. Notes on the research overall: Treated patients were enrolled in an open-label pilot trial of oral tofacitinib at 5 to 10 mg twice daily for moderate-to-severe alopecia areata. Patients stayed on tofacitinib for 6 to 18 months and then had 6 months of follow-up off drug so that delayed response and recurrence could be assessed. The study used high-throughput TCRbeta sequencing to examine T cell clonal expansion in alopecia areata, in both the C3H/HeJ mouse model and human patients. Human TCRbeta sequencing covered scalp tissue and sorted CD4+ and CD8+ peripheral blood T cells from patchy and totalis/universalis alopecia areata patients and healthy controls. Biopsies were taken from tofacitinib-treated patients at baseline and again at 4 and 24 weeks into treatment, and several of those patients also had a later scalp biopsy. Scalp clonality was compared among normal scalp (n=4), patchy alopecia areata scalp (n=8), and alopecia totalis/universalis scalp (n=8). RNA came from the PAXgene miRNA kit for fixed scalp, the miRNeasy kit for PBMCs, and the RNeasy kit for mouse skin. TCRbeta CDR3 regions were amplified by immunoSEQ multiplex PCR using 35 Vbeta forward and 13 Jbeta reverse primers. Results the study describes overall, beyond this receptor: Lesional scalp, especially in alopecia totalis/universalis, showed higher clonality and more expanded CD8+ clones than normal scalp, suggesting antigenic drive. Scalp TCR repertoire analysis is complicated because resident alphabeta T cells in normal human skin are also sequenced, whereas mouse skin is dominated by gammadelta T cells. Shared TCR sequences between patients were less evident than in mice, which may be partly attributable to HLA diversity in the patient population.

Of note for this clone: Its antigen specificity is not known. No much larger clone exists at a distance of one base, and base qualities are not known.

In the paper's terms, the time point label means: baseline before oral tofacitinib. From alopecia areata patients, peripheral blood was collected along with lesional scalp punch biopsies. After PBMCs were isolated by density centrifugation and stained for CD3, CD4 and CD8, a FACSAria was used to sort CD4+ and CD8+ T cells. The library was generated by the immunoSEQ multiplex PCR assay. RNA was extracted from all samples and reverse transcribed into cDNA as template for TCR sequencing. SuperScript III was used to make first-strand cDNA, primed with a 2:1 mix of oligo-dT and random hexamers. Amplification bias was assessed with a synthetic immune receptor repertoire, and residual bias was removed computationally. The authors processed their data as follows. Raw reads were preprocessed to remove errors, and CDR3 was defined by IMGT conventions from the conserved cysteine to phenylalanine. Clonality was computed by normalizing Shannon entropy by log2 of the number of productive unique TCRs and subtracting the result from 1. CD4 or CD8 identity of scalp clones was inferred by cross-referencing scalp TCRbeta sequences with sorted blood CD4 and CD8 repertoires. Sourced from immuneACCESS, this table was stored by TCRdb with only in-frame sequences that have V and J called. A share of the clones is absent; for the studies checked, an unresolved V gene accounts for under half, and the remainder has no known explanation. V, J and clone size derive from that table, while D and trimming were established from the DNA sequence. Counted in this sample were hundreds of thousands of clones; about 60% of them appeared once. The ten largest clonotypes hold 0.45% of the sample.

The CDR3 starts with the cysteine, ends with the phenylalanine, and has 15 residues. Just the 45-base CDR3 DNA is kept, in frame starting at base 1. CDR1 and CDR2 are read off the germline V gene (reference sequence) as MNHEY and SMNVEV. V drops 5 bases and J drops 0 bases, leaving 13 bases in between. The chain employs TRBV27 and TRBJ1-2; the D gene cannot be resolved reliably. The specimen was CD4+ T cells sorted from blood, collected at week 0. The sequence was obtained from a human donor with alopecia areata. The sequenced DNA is TGTGCCAGCAGTCCTTCAGCCCCGGCTAACTATGGCTACACCTTC. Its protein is CASSPSAPANYGYTF.